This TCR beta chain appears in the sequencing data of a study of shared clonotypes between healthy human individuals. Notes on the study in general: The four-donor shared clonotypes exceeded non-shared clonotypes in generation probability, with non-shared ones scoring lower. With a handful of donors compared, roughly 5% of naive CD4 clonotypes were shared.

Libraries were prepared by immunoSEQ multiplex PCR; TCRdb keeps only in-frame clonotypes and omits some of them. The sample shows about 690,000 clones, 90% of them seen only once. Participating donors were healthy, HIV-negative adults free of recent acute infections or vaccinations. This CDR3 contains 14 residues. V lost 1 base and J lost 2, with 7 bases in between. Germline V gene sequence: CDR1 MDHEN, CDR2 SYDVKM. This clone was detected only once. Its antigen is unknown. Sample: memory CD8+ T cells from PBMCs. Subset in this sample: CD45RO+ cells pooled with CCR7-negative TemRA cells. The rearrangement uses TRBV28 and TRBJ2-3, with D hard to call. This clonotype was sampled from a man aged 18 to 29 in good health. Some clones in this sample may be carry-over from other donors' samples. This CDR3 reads CASSLSQLTDTQYF. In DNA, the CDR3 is TGTGCCAGCAGTTTATCCCAACTCACAGATACGCAGTATTTT.